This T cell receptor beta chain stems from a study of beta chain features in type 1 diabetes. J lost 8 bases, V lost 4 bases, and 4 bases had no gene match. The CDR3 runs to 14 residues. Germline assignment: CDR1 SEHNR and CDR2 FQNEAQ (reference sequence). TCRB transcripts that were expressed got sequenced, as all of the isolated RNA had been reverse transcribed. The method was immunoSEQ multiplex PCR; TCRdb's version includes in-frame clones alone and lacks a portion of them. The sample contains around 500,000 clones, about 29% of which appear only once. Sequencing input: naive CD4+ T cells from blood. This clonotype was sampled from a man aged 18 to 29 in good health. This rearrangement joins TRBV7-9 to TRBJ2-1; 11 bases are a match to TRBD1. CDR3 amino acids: CASSYGQGADEQFF. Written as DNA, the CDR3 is TGTGCCAGCAGCTATGGACAGGGGGCGGATGAGCAGTTCTTC. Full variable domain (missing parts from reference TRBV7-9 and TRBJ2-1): DTGVSQNPRHKITKRGQNVTFRCDPISEHNRLYWYRQTLGQGPEFLTYFQNEAQLEKSRLLSDRFSAERPKGSFSTLEIQRTEQGDSAMYLCASSYGQGADEQFFGPGTRLTVL.